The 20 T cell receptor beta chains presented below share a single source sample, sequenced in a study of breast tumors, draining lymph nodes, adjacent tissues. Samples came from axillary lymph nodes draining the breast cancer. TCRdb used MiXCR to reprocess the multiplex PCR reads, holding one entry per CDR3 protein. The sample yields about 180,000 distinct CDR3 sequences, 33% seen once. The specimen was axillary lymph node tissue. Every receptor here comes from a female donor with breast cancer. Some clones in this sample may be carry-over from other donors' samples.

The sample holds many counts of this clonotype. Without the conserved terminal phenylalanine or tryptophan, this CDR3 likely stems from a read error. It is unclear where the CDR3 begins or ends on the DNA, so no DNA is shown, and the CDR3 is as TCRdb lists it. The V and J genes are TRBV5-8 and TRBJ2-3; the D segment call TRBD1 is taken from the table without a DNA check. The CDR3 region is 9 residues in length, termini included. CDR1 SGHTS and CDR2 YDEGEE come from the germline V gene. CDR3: CASNIRGPT.

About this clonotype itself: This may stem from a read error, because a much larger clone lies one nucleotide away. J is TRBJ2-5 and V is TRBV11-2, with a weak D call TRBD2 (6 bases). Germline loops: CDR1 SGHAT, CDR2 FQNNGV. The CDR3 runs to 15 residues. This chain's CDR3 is CASSLDRRPGGTQHF. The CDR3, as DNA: TGTGCCAGCAGCTTAGATCGTAGGCCCGGCGGGACCCAGCACTTC.

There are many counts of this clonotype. The CDR3 DNA reads as TGCGCCAGCAGCTTGAGGAGTTCAGTTCGGAGGTTTAGCAATCAGCCCCAGCATTTT. This translates into CASSLRSSVRRFSNQPQHF. The chain carries TRBV5-1 and TRBJ1-5, with D hard to call. V was shortened by 1 base and J by 0 bases, with 20 bases between the two germline ends. This CDR3 region has 19 residues. Germline values: CDR1 SGHRS, CDR2 YFSETQ. Full variable domain (outside the CDR3, taken from reference TRBV5-1 and TRBJ1-5): KAGVTQTPRYLIKTRGQQVTLSCSPISGHRSVSWYQQTPGQGLQFLFEYFSETQRNKGNFPGRFSGRQFSNSRSEMNVSTLELGDSALYLCASSLRSSVRRFSNQPQHFGDGTRLSIL.

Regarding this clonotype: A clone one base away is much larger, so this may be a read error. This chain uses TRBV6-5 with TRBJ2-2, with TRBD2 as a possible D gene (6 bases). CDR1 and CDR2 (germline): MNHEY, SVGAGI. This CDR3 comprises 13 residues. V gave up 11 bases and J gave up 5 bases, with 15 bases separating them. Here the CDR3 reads CAATGGSTGELFF. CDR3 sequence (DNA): TGTGCCGCTACCGGGGGATCGACCGGGGAGCTGTTTTTT.

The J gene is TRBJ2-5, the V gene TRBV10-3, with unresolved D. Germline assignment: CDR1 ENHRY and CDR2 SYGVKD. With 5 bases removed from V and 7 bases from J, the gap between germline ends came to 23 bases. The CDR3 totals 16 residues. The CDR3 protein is CAISYGLQLIRVTQYF. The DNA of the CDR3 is TGTGCCATCAGTTATGGCCTTCAACTTATACGGGTGACCCAGTACTTC.

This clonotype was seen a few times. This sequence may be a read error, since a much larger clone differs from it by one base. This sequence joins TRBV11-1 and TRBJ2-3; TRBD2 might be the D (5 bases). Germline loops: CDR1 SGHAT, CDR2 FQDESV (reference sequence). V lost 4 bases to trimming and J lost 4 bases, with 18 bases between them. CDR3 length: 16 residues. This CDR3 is CASSSWDSAGADTQYF. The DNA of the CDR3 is TGTGCCAGCAGCTCGTGGGATAGCGCGGGTGCAGATACGCAGTATTTT. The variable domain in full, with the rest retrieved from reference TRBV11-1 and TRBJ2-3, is EAEVAQSPRYKITEKSQAVAFWCDPISGHATLYWYRQILGQGPELLVQFQDESVVDDSQLPKDRFSAERLKGVDSTLKIQPAELGDSAMYLCASSSWDSAGADTQYFGPGTRLTVL.

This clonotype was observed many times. The CDR3 region is CASSLVGAQPQHF. DNA for the CDR3: TGTGCCAGCAGCTTAGTAGGGGCCCAGCCCCAGCATTTT. V and J are TRBV7-8 and TRBJ1-5; possibly TRBD1 for D (5 bases). This CDR3 region has 13 residues. The V gene's germline CDR1 is SGHVS and CDR2 FQNEAQ. The germline V and J ends were trimmed by 1 base and 7 bases, with 8 bases remaining between them.

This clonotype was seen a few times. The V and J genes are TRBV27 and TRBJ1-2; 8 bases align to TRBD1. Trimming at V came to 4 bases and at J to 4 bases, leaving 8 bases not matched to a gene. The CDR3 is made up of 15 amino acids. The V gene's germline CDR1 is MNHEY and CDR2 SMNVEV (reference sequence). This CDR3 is CASSSGDRLPYGYTF. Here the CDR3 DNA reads TGTGCCAGCAGTTCAGGGGACAGGCTACCCTATGGCTACACCTTC.

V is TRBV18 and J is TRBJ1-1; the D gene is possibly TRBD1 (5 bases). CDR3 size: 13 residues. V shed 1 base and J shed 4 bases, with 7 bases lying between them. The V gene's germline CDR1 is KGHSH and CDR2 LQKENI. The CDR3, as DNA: TGTGCCAGCTCACCACTTGGGGGCACTGAAGCTTTCTTT. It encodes CASSPLGGTEAFF.

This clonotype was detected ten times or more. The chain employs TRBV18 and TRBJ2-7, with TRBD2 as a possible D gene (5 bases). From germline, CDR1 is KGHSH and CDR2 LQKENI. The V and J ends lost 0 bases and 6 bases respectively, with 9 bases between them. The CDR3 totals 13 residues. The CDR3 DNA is TGTGCCAGCTCACCACCCCTTGGAGGCGAGCAGTACTTC. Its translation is CASSPPLGGEQYF.

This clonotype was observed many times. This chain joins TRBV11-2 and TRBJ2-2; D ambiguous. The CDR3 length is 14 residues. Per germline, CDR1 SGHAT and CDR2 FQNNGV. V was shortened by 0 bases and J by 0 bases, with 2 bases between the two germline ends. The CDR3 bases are TGTGCCAGCAGCTTAGAACCGAACACCGGGGAGCTGTTTTTT. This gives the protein CASSLEPNTGELFF.

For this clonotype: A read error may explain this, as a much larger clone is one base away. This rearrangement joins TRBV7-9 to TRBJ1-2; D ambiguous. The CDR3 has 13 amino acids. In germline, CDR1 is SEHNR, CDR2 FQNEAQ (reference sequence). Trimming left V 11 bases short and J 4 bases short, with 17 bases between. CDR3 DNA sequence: TGTGCCTGGAGTGTACCAAGGTTCTATGGCTACACCTTC. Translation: CAWSVPRFYGYTF.

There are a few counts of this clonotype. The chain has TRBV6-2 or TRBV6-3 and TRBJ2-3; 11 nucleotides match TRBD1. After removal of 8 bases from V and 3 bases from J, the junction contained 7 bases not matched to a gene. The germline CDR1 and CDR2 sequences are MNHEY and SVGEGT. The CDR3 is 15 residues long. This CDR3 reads CASRRTGGNTDTQYF. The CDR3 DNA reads TGTGCCAGCCGTCGGACAGGGGGCAATACAGATACGCAGTATTTT.

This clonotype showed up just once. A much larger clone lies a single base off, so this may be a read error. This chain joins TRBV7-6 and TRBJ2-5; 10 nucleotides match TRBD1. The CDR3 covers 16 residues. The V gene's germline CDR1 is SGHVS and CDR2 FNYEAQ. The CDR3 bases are TGTGCCAGCAGCGGTCGGACAGGGGGTCCCCAAGAGACCCGGTACTTC. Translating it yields CASSGRTGGPQETRYF.

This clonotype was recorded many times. The CDR3 sequence: CASSEMLEQPQHF. DNA of the CDR3: TGTGCCAGCAGTGAAATGTTGGAACAGCCCCAGCATTTT. The gene calls are TRBV6-1 and TRBJ1-5; no clear D gene. Per the germline V gene, CDR1 is MNHNS and CDR2 is SASEGT. The germline V and J ends were trimmed by 2 bases and 7 bases, with 9 bases remaining between them. The CDR3 is 13 amino acids.

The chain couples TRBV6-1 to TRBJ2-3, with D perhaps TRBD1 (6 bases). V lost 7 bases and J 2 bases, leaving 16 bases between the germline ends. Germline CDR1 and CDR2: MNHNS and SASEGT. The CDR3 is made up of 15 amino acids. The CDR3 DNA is TGTGCCAGCATCTGGGGGCCGTCACTCACAGATACGCAGTATTTT. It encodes CASIWGPSLTDTQYF.

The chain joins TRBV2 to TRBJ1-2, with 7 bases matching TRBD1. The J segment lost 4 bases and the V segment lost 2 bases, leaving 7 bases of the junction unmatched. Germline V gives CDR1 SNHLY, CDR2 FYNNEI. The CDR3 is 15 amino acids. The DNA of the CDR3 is TGTGCCAGCAGTGAATTGGGACAGACACTCTATGGCTACACCTTC. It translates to CASSELGQTLYGYTF.

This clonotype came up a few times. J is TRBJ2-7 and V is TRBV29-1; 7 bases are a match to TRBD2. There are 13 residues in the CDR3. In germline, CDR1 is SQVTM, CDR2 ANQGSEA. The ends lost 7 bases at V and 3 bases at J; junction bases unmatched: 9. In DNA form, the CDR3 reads TGCAGCGGACAACTGGCGGGGGACTACGAGCAGTACTTC. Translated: CSGQLAGDYEQYF.

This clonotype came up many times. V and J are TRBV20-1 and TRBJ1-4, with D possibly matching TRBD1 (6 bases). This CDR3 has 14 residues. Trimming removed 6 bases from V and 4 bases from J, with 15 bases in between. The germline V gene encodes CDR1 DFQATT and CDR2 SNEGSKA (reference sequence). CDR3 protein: CSATRTDNNEKLFF. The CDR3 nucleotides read TGCAGTGCAACGCGGACAGACAATAATGAAAAACTGTTTTTT.

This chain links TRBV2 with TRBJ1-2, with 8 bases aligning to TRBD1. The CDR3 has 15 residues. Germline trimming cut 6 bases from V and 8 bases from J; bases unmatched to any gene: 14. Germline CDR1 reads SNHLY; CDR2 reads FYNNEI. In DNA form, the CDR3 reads TGTGCCAGCAGCGGATACGGACAGGGCAGAGGCGGCTACACCTTC. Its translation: CASSGYGQGRGGYTF. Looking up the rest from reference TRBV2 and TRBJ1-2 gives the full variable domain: EPEVTQTPSHQVTQMGQEVILRCVPISNHLYFYWYRQILGQKVEFLVSFYNNEISEKSEIFDDQFSVERPDGSNFTLKIRSTKLEDSAMYFCASSGYGQGRGGYTFGSGTRLTVV.